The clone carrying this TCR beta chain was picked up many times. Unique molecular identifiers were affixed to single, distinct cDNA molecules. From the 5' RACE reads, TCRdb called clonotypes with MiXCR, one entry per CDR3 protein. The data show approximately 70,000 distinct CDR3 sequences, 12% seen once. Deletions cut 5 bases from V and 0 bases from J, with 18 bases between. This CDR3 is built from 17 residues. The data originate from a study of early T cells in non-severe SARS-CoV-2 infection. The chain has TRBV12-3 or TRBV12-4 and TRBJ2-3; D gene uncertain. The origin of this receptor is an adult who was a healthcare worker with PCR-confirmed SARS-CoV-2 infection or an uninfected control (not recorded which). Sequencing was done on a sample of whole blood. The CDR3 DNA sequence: TGTGCCAGCAGTGCCCTACGTCGCCAGAGAAGCACAGATACGCAGTATTTT. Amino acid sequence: CASSALRRQRSTDTQYF.